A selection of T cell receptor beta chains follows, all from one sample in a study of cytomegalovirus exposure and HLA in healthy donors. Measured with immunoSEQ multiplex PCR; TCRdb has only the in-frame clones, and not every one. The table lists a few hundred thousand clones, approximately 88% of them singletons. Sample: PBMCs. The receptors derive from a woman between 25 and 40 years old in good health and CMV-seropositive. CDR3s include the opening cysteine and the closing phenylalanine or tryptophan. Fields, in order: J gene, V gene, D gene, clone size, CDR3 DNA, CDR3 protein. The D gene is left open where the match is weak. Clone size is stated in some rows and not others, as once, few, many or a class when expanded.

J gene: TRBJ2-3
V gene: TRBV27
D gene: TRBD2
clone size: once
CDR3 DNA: TGTGCCAGCAGAGGACTAGCGGCCACAGATACGCAGTATTTT
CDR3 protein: CASRGLAATDTQYF

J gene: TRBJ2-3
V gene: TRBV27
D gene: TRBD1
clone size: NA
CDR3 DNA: TGTGCCAGCAGGGAGGGACAGGGCCTAGATACGCAGTATTTT
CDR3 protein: CASREGQGLDTQYF

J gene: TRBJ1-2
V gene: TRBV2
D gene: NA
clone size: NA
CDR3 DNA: TGTGCCAGCAGGGACTCCGGGGGGGGGCATGGCTACACCTTC
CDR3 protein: CASRDSGGGHGYTF

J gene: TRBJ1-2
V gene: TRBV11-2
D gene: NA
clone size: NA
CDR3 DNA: TGTGCCAGCAGCTTCGCCCCTCACTATGGCTACACCTTC
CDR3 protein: CASSFAPHYGYTF

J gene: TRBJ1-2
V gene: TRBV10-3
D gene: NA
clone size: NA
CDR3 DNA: TGTGCCATCGGCGAAAATGGCTACACCTTC
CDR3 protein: CAIGENGYTF

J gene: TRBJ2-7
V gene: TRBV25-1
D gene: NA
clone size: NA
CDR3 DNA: TGTGCCAGCTCTCTGGGGTACGAGCAGTACTTC
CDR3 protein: CASSLGYEQYF

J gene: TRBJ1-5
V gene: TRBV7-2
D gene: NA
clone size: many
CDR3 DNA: TGTGCCAGCAGCTTAGGAGGGCCCCAGCATTTT
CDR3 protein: CASSLGGPQHF

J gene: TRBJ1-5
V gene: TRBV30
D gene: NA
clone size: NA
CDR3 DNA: TGTGCCTGGAGCCTGGGGGTATCCATGTTGCCCCAGCATTTT
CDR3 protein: CAWSLGVSMLPQHF

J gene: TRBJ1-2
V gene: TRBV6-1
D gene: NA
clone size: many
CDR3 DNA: TGTGCCAGCGGACAGCGACTCTATGGCTACACCTTC
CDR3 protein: CASGQRLYGYTF

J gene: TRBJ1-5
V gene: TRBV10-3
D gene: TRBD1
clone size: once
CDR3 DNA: TGTGCCATCAGTGAAAAACAGGGGACCGTCCAGCCCCAGCATTTT
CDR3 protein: CAISEKQGTVQPQHF

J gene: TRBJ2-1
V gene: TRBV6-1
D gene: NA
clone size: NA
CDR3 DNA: TGTGCCAGCAGTGAAGCCAACAGCAATGAGCAGTTCTTC
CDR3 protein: CASSEANSNEQFF

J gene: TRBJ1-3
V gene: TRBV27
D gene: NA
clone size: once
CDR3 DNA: TGTGCCAGCACCTCCCCTGGGGTAAAGGGCTCTGGAAACACCATATATTTT
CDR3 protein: CASTSPGVKGSGNTIYF

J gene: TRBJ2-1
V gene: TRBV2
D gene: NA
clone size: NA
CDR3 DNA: TGTGCCAGCTCTCCTCAGGCTCATGAGCAGTTCTTC
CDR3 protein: CASSPQAHEQFF

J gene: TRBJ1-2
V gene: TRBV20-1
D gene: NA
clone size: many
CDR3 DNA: TGCAGTGCTAGAGATAATTATGGCTACACCTTC
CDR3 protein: CSARDNYGYTF

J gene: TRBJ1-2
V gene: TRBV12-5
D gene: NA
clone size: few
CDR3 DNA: TGTGCTAGTGGTTTGGACGGGACACGCCATGGCTACACCTTC
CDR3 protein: CASGLDGTRHGYTF

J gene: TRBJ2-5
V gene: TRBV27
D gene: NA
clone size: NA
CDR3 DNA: TGTGCCAGCAGCCCATTTAGACGGAATCCTCAAGAGACCCAGTACTTC
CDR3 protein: CASSPFRRNPQETQYF

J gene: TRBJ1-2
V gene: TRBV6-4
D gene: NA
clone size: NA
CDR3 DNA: TGTGCCAGCAGTGACTCGAGTAGTTTCGGCACGCATTATGGCTACACCTTC
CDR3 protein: CASSDSSSFGTHYGYTF

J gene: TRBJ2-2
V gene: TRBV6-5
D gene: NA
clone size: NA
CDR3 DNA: TGTGCCAGCAAAAATGGCCCCGGGGAGCTGTTTTTT
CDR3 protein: CASKNGPGELFF

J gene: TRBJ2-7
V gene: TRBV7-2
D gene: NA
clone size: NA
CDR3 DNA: TGTGCCAGCAGCTCCCACTCGGGGCTGGGGGGTTCCGAGCAGTACTTC
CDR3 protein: CASSSHSGLGGSEQYF

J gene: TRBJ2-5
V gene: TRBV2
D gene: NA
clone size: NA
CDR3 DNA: TGTGCCAGCAGTGAAAGGTCGGGACCCCGACAAGAGACCCAGTACTTC
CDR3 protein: CASSERSGPRQETQYF

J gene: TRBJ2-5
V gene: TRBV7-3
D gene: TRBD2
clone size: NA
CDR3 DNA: TGTGCCAGCAGCCGCCAAGCGGGAGACGAGACCCAGTACTTC
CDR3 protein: CASSRQAGDETQYF

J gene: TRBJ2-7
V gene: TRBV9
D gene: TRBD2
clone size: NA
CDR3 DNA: TGTGCCAGCAGCGTAGGTGCTAGCGGGAGCTCCTACGAGCAGTACTTC
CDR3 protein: CASSVGASGSSYEQYF

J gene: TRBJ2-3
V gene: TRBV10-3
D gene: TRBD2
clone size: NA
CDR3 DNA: TGTGCCACCACTAGCGGGACAGATACGCAGTATTTT
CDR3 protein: CATTSGTDTQYF

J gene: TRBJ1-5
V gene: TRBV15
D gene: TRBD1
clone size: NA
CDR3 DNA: TGTGCCACCAGGAACAGGGGGGATCAGCCCCAGCATTTT
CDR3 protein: CATRNRGDQPQHF